What follows is one T cell receptor beta chain and its context. Authors' methods: It was from reference gene primer amplification that nucleated cell counts were estimated. Clones were sequenced by immunoSEQ multiplex PCR, and TCRdb holds only the in-frame ones, with some missing. V and J calls plus clone size are reproduced from that table; the DNA served to infer D and trimming. The data contain 85,000 to 130,000 clones, about nine tenths of them singletons. Germline lookup yields CDR1 LGHDT and CDR2 YNNKEL (reference sequence). The ends were cut back, 4 bases at V and 4 bases at J, with 8 bases in the middle. The CDR3 totals 14 residues. The sample belongs to a study of blood T cell repertoires in COVID-19. Study information: Samples of COVID-19 (acute and convalescent) were obtained from the United States, Italy and Spain.

The genes are TRBV3-1 (or the pseudogene TRBV3-2) and TRBJ1-6; D is perhaps TRBD1 (6 bases). The material sequenced was peripheral blood. The TCR originated in a man between 50 and 59 years old with acute or convalescent COVID-19. The CDR3 DNA is TGTGCCAGCAGCCCCGGACAGTATAATTCACCCCTCCACTTT. Protein product: CASSPGQYNSPLHF.